Presented here are 30 T cell receptor beta chains from one specimen sequenced in a study of blood T cell repertoires in COVID-19 (dated by TCRdb to 2019 to 2021). Library generation was performed with the immunoSEQ multiplex PCR assay. In TCRdb, the immuneACCESS table is reduced to in-frame sequences with V and J assigned. These tables do not hold every clone; where another copy was compared, an unresolved V gene accounts for under half, and the others remain unexplained. The sample profile shows about 44,000 clones; 80% to 90% of them were found once. Over 1% of the sample is taken by the ten largest. Material for sequencing was peripheral blood. The origin of the receptors is a middle-aged woman with acute or convalescent COVID-19.

The chain has TRBV5-1 and TRBJ1-1; tentative D call: TRBD1 (6 bases). This CDR3 has 15 residues. Germline-derived CDR1 and CDR2 are SGHRS and YFSETQ. V lost 4 bases to trimming and J lost 3 bases, with 16 bases between them. The CDR3 sequence: CASSPHLGADTEAFF. The CDR3 nucleotides read TGCGCCAGCAGCCCTCACCTGGGGGCCGACACTGAAGCTTTCTTT.

The J gene is TRBJ1-4, the V gene TRBV28; D is unclear. Germline V gives CDR1 MDHEN, CDR2 SYDVKM. Between the trimmed V and J ends, which lost 4 bases and 8 bases, there was a span of 11 bases. CDR3 length equals 13 residues. CDR3 coding DNA: TGTGCCAGCAGTTCGGGAGTTAGGGAAAAACTGTTTTTT. Translation: CASSSGVREKLFF. Variable domain in full (rest from reference TRBV28 and TRBJ1-4): DVKVTQSSRYLVKRTGEKVFLECVQDMDHENMFWYRQDPGLGLRLIYFSYDVKMKEKGDIPEGYSVSREKKERFSLILESASTNQTSMYLCASSSGVREKLFFGSGTQLSVL.

The chain uses TRBV27 and TRBJ1-5; 7 nucleotides agree with TRBD1. Germline V gene lookup returns CDR1 MNHEY and CDR2 SMNVEV (reference sequence). V was clipped by 3 bases and J by 1 base; unmatched bases: 6. The CDR3 has 16 amino acids. The CDR3 coding sequence is TGTGCCAGCAGTTTTTACTACAGGGGAAGCAATCAGCCCCAGCATTTT. Protein sequence: CASSFYYRGSNQPQHF.

The CDR3 sequence: CASSLFRSPTTNYGYTF. The CDR3 region has the DNA TGTGCCAGCAGTTTATTCAGATCCCCAACGACTAACTATGGCTACACCTTC. The chain links TRBV28 to TRBJ1-2; D unclear. V was shortened by 1 base and J by 0 bases, with 15 bases between the two germline ends. The CDR3 is made up of 17 amino acids. The germline V gene has CDR1 MDHEN and CDR2 SYDVKM.

The V gene is TRBV5-4, the J gene TRBJ2-7; 14 bases agree with TRBD2. CDR1 is SGHNT, CDR2 YYREEE, per germline (reference sequence). The CDR3 consists of 19 residues. With 1 base clipped from V and 2 bases from J, the junction kept 11 bases outside the gene matches. CDR3: CASSLKSGTSGSSAYEQYF. The CDR3 DNA reads as TGTGCCAGCAGCTTGAAATCCGGGACTAGCGGGAGCTCCGCCTACGAGCAGTACTTC.

This chain joins TRBV28 and TRBJ1-2, with TRBD1 identical over 8 bases. This CDR3 contains 13 residues. Germline CDR1 and CDR2: MDHEN and SYDVKM. With 6 bases clipped from V and 4 bases from J, the junction kept 4 bases outside the gene matches. This CDR3 reads CASRNDRGYGYTF. The CDR3 DNA reads as TGTGCCAGCAGAAATGACAGGGGCTATGGCTACACCTTC.

The chain links TRBV2 to TRBJ2-5; D is perhaps TRBD2 (6 bases). This CDR3 region has 15 residues. The V gene lost 2 bases and the J gene lost 4 bases, with 14 bases spanning the gap. From germline, CDR1 is SNHLY and CDR2 FYNNEI. DNA of the CDR3: TGTGCCAGCAGTGAAACGGGGCTGCGGGGAGAGACCCAGTACTTC. This encodes CASSETGLRGETQYF.

A single count supports this clone. V gene TRBV9 combines with J gene TRBJ1-4; D ambiguous. The CDR3 length is 13 residues. V was clipped by 1 base and J by 5 bases, with 6 bases between them. Germline V CDR1 and CDR2: SGDLS, YYNGEE. CDR3 bases: TGTGCCAGCAGCGTACGCGGAAATGAAAAACTGTTTTTT. Amino acids: CASSVRGNEKLFF. The full variable domain, its missing parts supplied by reference TRBV9 and TRBJ1-4, is DSGVTQTPKHLITATGQRVTLRCSPRSGDLSVYWYQQSLDQGLQFLIQYYNGEERAKGNILERFSAQQFPDLHSELNLSSLELGDSALYFCASSVRGNEKLFFGSGTQLSVL.

The rearrangement joins TRBV28 to TRBJ1-2, with 7 bases lining up with TRBD1. The CDR3 runs 14 residues. Germline V CDR1 and CDR2: MDHEN, SYDVKM. J lost 4 bases, V lost 6 bases, and 8 bases had no gene match. DNA for the CDR3: TGTGCCAGCAGCCTCCGGGAGGGGGCCTATGGCTACACCTTC. Translation gives CASSLREGAYGYTF.

The V gene is TRBV19, the J gene TRBJ2-1; TRBD1 agrees at 11 bases. V lost 6 bases to trimming and J lost 8 bases; unmatched junction nucleotides: 15. Per germline, CDR1 LNHDA and CDR2 SQIVND (reference sequence). This CDR3 has 17 residues. Here the CDR3 reads CASRRGLTGQGGDEQFF. CDR3 DNA sequence: TGTGCCAGTAGGAGGGGCCTTACGGGACAGGGGGGCGATGAGCAGTTCTTC.

This clone was picked up one time. The chain joins TRBV11-2 to TRBJ2-7; 10 bases agree with TRBD2. With V trimmed by 3 bases and J by 0 bases, 14 bases remained unmatched. CDR1 and CDR2 (germline): SGHAT, FQNNGV. The length of the CDR3 is 19 residues. DNA of the CDR3: TGTGCCAGCAGCTTTCCCCTCGGACTAGCGGAGAGTAGCTCCTACGAGCAGTACTTC. It is translated as CASSFPLGLAESSSYEQYF.

The V gene is TRBV20-1, the J gene TRBJ2-2; tentative D call: TRBD1 (5 bases). CDR3 length: 13 amino acids. CDR1 is DFQATT, CDR2 SNEGSKA, per germline (reference sequence). Trimming left V 3 bases short and J 4 bases short, with 9 bases between. DNA for the CDR3: TGCAGTGCTAGTAAGACAGCCACCGGGGAGCTGTTTTTT. Translating it yields CSASKTATGELFF.

The chain carries TRBV5-1 and TRBJ2-2, with TRBD2 matching 12 bases. The junction had 6 bases not matched to a gene; V was cut back by 4 bases and J by 5 bases. The CDR3 totals 16 residues. Germline CDR1 is SGHRS and CDR2 is YFSETQ. Written as DNA, the CDR3 is TGCGCCAGCAGCCCAGGGGGGACTAGCGGGACCGGGGAGCTGTTTTTT. Residues: CASSPGGTSGTGELFF.

For the CDR3, the DNA is TGTGCCAGCAGTTTATCACAGGGCGGTAGCCAGCCCCAGCATTTT. Its protein is CASSLSQGGSQPQHF. V and J are TRBV28 and TRBJ1-5, with D possibly matching TRBD1 (6 bases). Germline CDR1 reads MDHEN; CDR2 reads SYDVKM. This CDR3 has 15 residues. Trimming removed 1 base from V and 7 bases from J, with 14 bases in between. Together with reference TRBV28 and TRBJ1-5, the CDR3 gives the full variable domain: DVKVTQSSRYLVKRTGEKVFLECVQDMDHENMFWYRQDPGLGLRLIYFSYDVKMKEKGDIPEGYSVSREKKERFSLILESASTNQTSMYLCASSLSQGGSQPQHFGDGTRLSIL.

The chain employs TRBV9 and TRBJ2-7; D unclear. Germline V CDR1 and CDR2: SGDLS, YYNGEE. This CDR3 has 14 residues. V was pared by 1 base and J by 1 base, with 9 bases between. As DNA, the CDR3 is TGTGCCAGCAGCGTACGACCGACTTCCTACGAGCAGTACTTC. Residues: CASSVRPTSYEQYF. Full variable domain (outside the CDR3, taken from reference TRBV9 and TRBJ2-7): DSGVTQTPKHLITATGQRVTLRCSPRSGDLSVYWYQQSLDQGLQFLIQYYNGEERAKGNILERFSAQQFPDLHSELNLSSLELGDSALYFCASSVRPTSYEQYFGPGTRLTVT.

The chain joins TRBV28 to TRBJ1-2; no clear D gene. Trimming cost V 5 bases and J 8 bases, with 12 bases left between them. The V gene's germline CDR1 is MDHEN and CDR2 SYDVKM. The CDR3 has 12 residues. The CDR3 sequence is CASSLSAGGYTF. The CDR3 DNA reads as TGTGCCAGCAGTCTATCCGCGGGCGGCTACACCTTC.

The chain uses TRBV5-4 and TRBJ2-7, with 9 nucleotides matching TRBD1. CDR1 SGHNT and CDR2 YYREEE come from the germline V gene (reference sequence). CDR3 size: 14 residues. V shed 2 bases, J shed 5 bases, and the junction held 5 bases outside the gene matches. CDR3 nucleotide sequence: TGTGCCAGCAGCTTAGGGACAGGGACTGACGAGCAGTACTTC. This codes for CASSLGTGTDEQYF.

This chain uses TRBV28 with TRBJ2-3; 16 bases agree with TRBD2. Trimming at V came to 4 bases and at J to 0 bases, leaving 7 bases not matched to a gene. The CDR3 covers 19 residues. CDR1 is MDHEN, CDR2 SYDVKM, per germline. CDR3 amino acids: CASSSPGLAGGGSTDTQYF. CDR3 coding DNA: TGTGCCAGCAGTTCGCCGGGACTAGCGGGAGGGGGTAGCACAGATACGCAGTATTTT.

The chain recombines TRBV7-9 with TRBJ2-1, with 10 bases fitting TRBD2. V trimming: 5 bases; J trimming: 9 bases; junction bases outside the gene matches: 10. The germline gives CDR1 SEHNR, CDR2 FQNEAQ (reference sequence). CDR3 length: 15 residues. The CDR3 DNA is TGTGCCAGCAGCCTACTAGCGGGGTGGAGGGGTGAGCAGTTCTTC. Translating gives CASSLLAGWRGEQFF.

The J gene is TRBJ1-3, the V gene TRBV2, with D possibly TRBD1 on 6 matching bases. The germline CDR1 and CDR2 sequences are SNHLY and FYNNEI. The CDR3 is 13 residues long. V lost 5 bases to trimming and J lost 3 bases, with 8 bases between them. CDR3 bases: TGTGCCAGCAGTCCAGGGGATGGAAACACCATATATTTT. Translated, it gives CASSPGDGNTIYF.

The chain couples TRBV23-1 to TRBJ1-3; tentatively, D is TRBD1 (5 bases). TRBV23-1 belongs to the ORF category, with a function that is uncertain. V lost 1 base and J 4 bases, leaving 20 bases between the germline ends. CDR3 length: 18 amino acids. In DNA, the CDR3 is TGCGCCAGCAGTCAATGGGGTCAGGGAGGGGAGGCCGGAAACACCATATATTTT. Its translation is CASSQWGQGGEAGNTIYF.

This clone was observed once. The V call is TRBV19, the J call TRBJ1-5, with D perhaps TRBD1 (6 bases). The length of the CDR3 is 17 residues. Germline CDR1 reads LNHDA; CDR2 reads SQIVND (reference sequence). V was trimmed by 5 bases and J by 1 base, leaving 18 bases between them. DNA for the CDR3: TGTGCCAGTAGTTTGGACAGCTCTTCGGTGAGCAATCAGCCCCAGCATTTT. Translation: CASSLDSSSVSNQPQHF.

The CDR3 sequence is CASSFSGVSSPGANVLTF. The CDR3, as DNA: TGCGCCAGCAGCTTTTCAGGGGTCTCATCTCCTGGGGCCAACGTCCTGACTTTC. V and J are TRBV5-1 and TRBJ2-6; the D gene is possibly TRBD1 (6 bases). Trimming left V 2 bases short and J 2 bases short, with 17 bases between. Germline V CDR1 and CDR2: SGHRS, YFSETQ. The CDR3 is made up of 18 amino acids.

This clone occurred a few times. J is TRBJ1-5 and V is TRBV11-2; D gene uncertain. Germline V lookup: CDR1 SGHAT, CDR2 FQNNGV. The V end was cut by 0 bases, the J end by 2 bases, with 8 bases between. The CDR3 length is 15 residues. The DNA for the CDR3 is TGTGCCAGCAGCTTAGATCGGGGTGGCAATCAGCCCCAGCATTTT. Translated: CASSLDRGGNQPQHF.

The chain has TRBV27 and TRBJ1-2; tentative D call: TRBD1 (6 bases). CDR3 length: 16 residues. V was cut by 3 bases and J by 9 bases, with 23 bases left in between. Germline V CDR1 and CDR2: MNHEY, SMNVEV (reference sequence). The CDR3 sequence: CASSFSGPGRGIRYTF. The CDR3 DNA reads TGTGCCAGCAGTTTTAGTGGGCCCGGCAGGGGAATTCGCTACACCTTC.

The chain joins TRBV3-1 (or the pseudogene TRBV3-2) to TRBJ2-2, with 7 bases aligning to TRBD2. The CDR3 runs 16 residues. Germline lookup yields CDR1 LGHDT and CDR2 YNNKEL (reference sequence). The J segment lost 4 bases and the V segment lost 6 bases, leaving 11 bases of the junction unmatched. In nucleotides, the CDR3 is TGTGCCAGCAGGTCACTAACGGGCGGGGGCACCGGGGAGCTGTTTTTT. This translates into CASRSLTGGGTGELFF.

This sequence joins TRBV28 and TRBJ2-1; TRBD2 matches at 10 bases. CDR1 is MDHEN and CDR2 is SYDVKM in the germline V gene. V trimming: 6 bases; J trimming: 4 bases; junction bases outside the gene matches: 9. The CDR3 has 16 residues. In nucleotides, the CDR3 is TGTGCCAGCAGCCGAGAGCTAGCGGGGGCATACAATGAGCAGTTCTTC. Protein sequence: CASSRELAGAYNEQFF.

The V and J genes are TRBV9 and TRBJ2-1; D perhaps matches TRBD2 (5 bases). With 2 bases removed from V and 7 bases from J, the gap between germline ends came to 16 bases. Germline loops: CDR1 SGDLS, CDR2 YYNGEE. The CDR3 length is 15 residues. DNA for the CDR3: TGTGCCAGCAGCGTTCTTGCTATAGAGGGAAATGAGCAGTTCTTC. Translating it yields CASSVLAIEGNEQFF. Full variable domain (missing parts from reference TRBV9 and TRBJ2-1): DSGVTQTPKHLITATGQRVTLRCSPRSGDLSVYWYQQSLDQGLQFLIQYYNGEERAKGNILERFSAQQFPDLHSELNLSSLELGDSALYFCASSVLAIEGNEQFFGPGTRLTVL.

The chain couples TRBV2 to TRBJ1-1, with D possibly TRBD1 on 6 matching bases. Between the trimmed V and J ends, which lost 6 bases and 0 bases, there was a span of 14 bases. Germline CDR1 reads SNHLY; CDR2 reads FYNNEI. The CDR3 has 15 amino acids. The CDR3 loop is CASSPTGLLNTEAFF. In DNA, the CDR3 is TGTGCCAGCAGCCCGACAGGACTGCTGAACACTGAAGCTTTCTTT.

J is TRBJ1-4 and V is TRBV7-2; the match to TRBD1 covers 9 bases. Germline CDR1 reads SGHTA; CDR2 reads FQGNSA. With 5 bases clipped from V and 8 bases from J, the junction kept 9 bases outside the gene matches. This CDR3 comprises 15 residues. The CDR3 DNA follows: TGTGCCAGCAGCCGGGATACAGGGGGCGGCGAAAAACTGTTTTTT. Residues: CASSRDTGGGEKLFF.